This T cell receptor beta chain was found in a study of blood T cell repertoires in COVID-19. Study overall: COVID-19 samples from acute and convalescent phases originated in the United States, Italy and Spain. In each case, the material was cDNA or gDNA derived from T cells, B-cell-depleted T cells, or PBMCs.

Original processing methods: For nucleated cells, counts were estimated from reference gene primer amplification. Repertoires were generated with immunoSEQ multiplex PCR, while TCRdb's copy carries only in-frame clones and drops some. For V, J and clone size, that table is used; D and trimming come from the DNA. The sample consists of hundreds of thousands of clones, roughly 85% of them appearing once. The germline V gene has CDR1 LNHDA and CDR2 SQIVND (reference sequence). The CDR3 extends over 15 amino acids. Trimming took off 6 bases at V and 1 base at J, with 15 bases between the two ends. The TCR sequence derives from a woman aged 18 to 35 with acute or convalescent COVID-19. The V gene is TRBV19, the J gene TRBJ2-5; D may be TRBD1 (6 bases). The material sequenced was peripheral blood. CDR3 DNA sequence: TGTGCCAGTAGGAACCGGGACACTCTCCAAGAGACCCAGTACTTC. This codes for CASRNRDTLQETQYF.